A single sample gave rise to the 8 T cell receptor beta chains below, sequenced in a study of T cell clonotyping in hematopoietic cell transplantation. Only in-frame clones appear in the TCRdb table, and some are missing; sequencing was by immunoSEQ multiplex PCR. The sample gives more than 4,500 clones, approximately 90% of which show up once; about two fifths is in the top ten. Sequences were derived from peripheral blood mononuclear cells, sampled 100 days after allogeneic stem cell transplant. The receptors come from a female patient in her fifties who had an allogeneic stem cell transplant from a related donor, so the T cells may come from the graft donor. Some clones in this sample may be carry-over from other donors' samples.

The rearrangement uses TRBV18 and TRBJ2-3; a weak D match, TRBD1 (6 bases). This CDR3 has 15 amino acids. The germline gives CDR1 KGHSH, CDR2 LQKENI. V dropped 3 bases and J dropped 1 base, with 11 bases sitting between them. The CDR3 region is CASSPRAGGTDTQYF. The CDR3 region has the DNA TGTGCCAGCTCACCTAGGGCAGGGGGCACAGATACGCAGTATTTT.

The rearrangement uses TRBV7-2 and TRBJ1-2, with D tentatively TRBD1 (6 bases). The CDR3 covers 15 residues. V was cut by 5 bases and J by 4 bases, with 17 bases left in between. Germline V gene data show CDR1 as SGHTA and CDR2 as FQGNSA. CDR3 coding DNA: TGTGCCAGCAGCCCCGAGCCGGGACAAGGCTATGGCTACACCTTC. Its translation: CASSPEPGQGYGYTF.

The J gene is TRBJ1-1, the V gene TRBV21-1. TRBV21-1 has pseudogene status. The CDR3 runs to 13 residues. The CDR3 coding sequence is TGTGCCAGTTTTCGAGTCCCTAACACTGAAGCTTTCTTT. Translation: CASFRVPNTEAFF.

The gene calls are TRBV6-6 and TRBJ1-5, with TRBD1 matching over 12 bases. The V gene end was trimmed by 0 bases and the J gene end by 5 bases; junction bases not matched to a gene: 2. The germline V gene encodes CDR1 MNHNY and CDR2 SVGAGI (reference sequence). The CDR3 sequence is 16 residues long. For the CDR3, the DNA is TGTGCCAGCAGTTACTCCGGGACAGGGGGCGATCAGCCCCAGCATTTT. This sequence encodes CASSYSGTGGDQPQHF.

This chain joins TRBV2 and TRBJ1-2; tentative D call: TRBD1 (5 bases). V was pared by 5 bases and J by 0 bases, with 16 bases between. Germline V lookup: CDR1 SNHLY, CDR2 FYNNEI. The CDR3 length is 16 residues. The CDR3 coding sequence is TGTGCCAGCAGTTCCGGGACGGTCCCTACTAACTATGGCTACACCTTC. This gives the protein CASSSGTVPTNYGYTF. The full variable domain, rest sourced from reference TRBV2 and TRBJ1-2, is EPEVTQTPSHQVTQMGQEVILRCVPISNHLYFYWYRQILGQKVEFLVSFYNNEISEKSEIFDDQFSVERPDGSNFTLKIRSTKLEDSAMYFCASSSGTVPTNYGYTFGSGTRLTVV.

This clone was found once. The chain combines TRBV19 with TRBJ1-5; TRBD1 aligns across 9 bases. Germline CDR1 LNHDA, CDR2 SQIVND (reference sequence). Trimming removed 3 bases from V and 7 bases from J; junction bases left unmatched: 7. This CDR3 has 15 residues. CDR3 loop: CASSMGRTGEQPQHF. Written as DNA, the CDR3 is TGTGCCAGTAGTATGGGTCGGACAGGGGAACAGCCCCAGCATTTT.

This chain connects TRBV7-9 to TRBJ2-6; D not certain. V was pared by 1 base and J by 0 bases, with 10 bases between. From germline, CDR1 is SEHNR and CDR2 FQNEAQ (reference sequence). This CDR3 region has 17 residues. The CDR3 spells CASSLGQFASGANVLTF. In DNA form, the CDR3 reads TGTGCCAGCAGCTTAGGGCAGTTTGCCTCTGGGGCCAACGTCCTGACTTTC.

This rearrangement joins TRBV27 to TRBJ1-1; no clear D. The CDR3 covers 13 residues. CDR1 and CDR2 from the germline V gene are MNHEY and SMNVEV (reference sequence). The ends were cut back, 2 bases at V and 2 bases at J, with 6 bases in the middle. Here the CDR3 DNA reads TGTGCCAGCAGTTTAGGAATTAACACTGAAGCTTTCTTT. Translating it yields CASSLGINTEAFF.